This TCR beta chain was retrieved from a study of blood T cell repertoires in COVID-19. TCRdb keeps only in-frame clones here, not all; method: immunoSEQ multiplex PCR. The sample lists around 240,000 clones, around 89% seen once, with around 1% in the top ten. Within 2 weeks of study entry, exposed participants had contacted a PCR-confirmed or clinician-diagnosed COVID-19 case. This clone occurred once. Sequenced input: PBMCs or T cells enriched from blood (not recorded which). The source of this sequence is a man aged 50-60 years who had been exposed to COVID-19.

The CDR3 nucleotides are TGCGCCAGCAGCCTGAGGACAGCCTTACCGGAACAGCCCCAGCATTTT. This translates into CASSLRTALPEQPQHF. The rearrangement uses TRBV4-1 and TRBJ1-5, with TRBD1 as a possible D gene (6 bases). CDR1 is MGHRA and CDR2 is YSYEKL in the germline V gene. The length of the CDR3 is 16 residues. Trimming left V 4 bases short and J 7 bases short, with 20 bases between.